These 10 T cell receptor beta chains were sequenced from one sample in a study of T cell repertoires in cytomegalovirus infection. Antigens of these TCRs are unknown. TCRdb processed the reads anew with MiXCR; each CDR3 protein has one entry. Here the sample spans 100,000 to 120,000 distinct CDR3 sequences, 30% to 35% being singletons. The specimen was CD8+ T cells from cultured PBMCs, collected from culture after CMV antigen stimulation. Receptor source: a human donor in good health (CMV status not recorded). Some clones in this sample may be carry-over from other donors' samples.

Here the CDR3 DNA reads TGTGCCAGCAGTTACCCCGTAGGGACTAGCGGGTCCTCCGGGGCAGATACGCAGTATTTT. It yields the protein CASSYPVGTSGSSGADTQYF. This chain uses TRBV6-6 with TRBJ2-3; TRBD2 matches at 12 bases. With V trimmed by 2 bases and J by 4 bases, 16 bases remained unmatched. The CDR3 has 20 residues. Germline CDR1 is MNHNY and CDR2 is SVGAGI (reference sequence).

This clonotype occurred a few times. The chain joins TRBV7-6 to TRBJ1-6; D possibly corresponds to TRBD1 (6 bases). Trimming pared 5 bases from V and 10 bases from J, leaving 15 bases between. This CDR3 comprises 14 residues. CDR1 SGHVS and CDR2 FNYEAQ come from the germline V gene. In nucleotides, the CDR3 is TGTGCCAGCAGCCAACAGGGAAGTGGGTCACCCCTCCACTTT. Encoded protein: CASSQQGSGSPLHF. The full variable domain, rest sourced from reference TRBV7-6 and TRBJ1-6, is GAGVSQSPRYKVTKRGQDVALRCDPISGHVSLYWYRQALGQGPEFLTYFNYEAQQDKSGLPNDRFSAERPEGSISTLTIQRTEQRDSAMYRCASSQQGSGSPLHFGNGTRLTVT.

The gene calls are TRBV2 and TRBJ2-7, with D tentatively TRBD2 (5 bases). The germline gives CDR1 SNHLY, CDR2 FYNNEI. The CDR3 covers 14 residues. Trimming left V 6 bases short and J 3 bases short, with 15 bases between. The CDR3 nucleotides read TGTGCCAGCAGATCTGGACTGTATTACTACGAGCAGTACTTC. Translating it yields CASRSGLYYYEQYF.

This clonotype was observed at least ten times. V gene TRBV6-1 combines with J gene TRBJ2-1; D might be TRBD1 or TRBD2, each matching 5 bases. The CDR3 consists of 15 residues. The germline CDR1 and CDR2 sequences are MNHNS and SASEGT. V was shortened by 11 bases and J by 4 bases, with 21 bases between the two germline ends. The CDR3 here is CAVTGTLGAYNEQFF. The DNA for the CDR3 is TGTGCCGTCACCGGGACCCTAGGGGCTTACAATGAGCAGTTCTTC.

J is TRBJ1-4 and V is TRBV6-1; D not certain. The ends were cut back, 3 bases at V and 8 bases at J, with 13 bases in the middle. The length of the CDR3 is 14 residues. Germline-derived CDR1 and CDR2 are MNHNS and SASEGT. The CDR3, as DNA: TGTGCCAGCAGTGATGGAGGAGGGTGGGAAAAACTGTTTTTT. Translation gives CASSDGGGWEKLFF.

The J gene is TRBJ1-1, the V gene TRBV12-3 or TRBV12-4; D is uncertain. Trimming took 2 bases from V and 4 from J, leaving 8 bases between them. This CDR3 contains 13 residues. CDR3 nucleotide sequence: TGTGCCAGCAGTTTACGGGGATTCACTGAAGCTTTCTTT. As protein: CASSLRGFTEAFF.

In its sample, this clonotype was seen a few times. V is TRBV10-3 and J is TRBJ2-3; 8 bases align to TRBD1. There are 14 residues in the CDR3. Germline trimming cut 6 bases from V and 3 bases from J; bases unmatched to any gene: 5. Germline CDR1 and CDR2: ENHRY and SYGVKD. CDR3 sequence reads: CAIRSGTGTDTQYF. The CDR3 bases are TGTGCCATCAGGTCCGGGACAGGAACAGATACGCAGTATTTT.

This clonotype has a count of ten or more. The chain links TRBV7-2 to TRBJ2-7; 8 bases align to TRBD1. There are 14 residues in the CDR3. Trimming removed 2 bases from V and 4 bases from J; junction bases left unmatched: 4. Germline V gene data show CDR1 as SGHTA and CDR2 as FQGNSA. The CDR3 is CASSLSDRVYEQYF. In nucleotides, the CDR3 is TGTGCCAGCAGCTTATCGGACAGGGTGTACGAGCAGTACTTC. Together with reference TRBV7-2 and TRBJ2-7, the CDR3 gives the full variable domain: GAGVSQSPSNKVTEKGKDVELRCDPISGHTALYWYRQSLGQGLEFLIYFQGNSAPDKSGLPSDRFSAERTGGSVSTLTIQRTQQEDSAVYLCASSLSDRVYEQYFGPGTRLTVT.

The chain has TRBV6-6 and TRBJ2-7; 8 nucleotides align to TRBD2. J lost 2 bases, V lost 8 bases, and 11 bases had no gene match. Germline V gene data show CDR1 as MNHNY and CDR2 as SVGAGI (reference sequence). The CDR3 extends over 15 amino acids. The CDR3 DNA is TGTGCCAGCCAGCTTATTAGCGGGGCTACCTACGAGCAGTACTTC. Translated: CASQLISGATYEQYF.

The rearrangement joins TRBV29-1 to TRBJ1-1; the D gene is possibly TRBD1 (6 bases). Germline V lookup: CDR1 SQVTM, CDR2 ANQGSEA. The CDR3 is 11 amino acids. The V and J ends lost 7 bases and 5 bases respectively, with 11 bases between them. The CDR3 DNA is TGCAGCGCCGCCACAGGGACTGAAGCTTTCTTT. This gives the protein CSAATGTEAFF.